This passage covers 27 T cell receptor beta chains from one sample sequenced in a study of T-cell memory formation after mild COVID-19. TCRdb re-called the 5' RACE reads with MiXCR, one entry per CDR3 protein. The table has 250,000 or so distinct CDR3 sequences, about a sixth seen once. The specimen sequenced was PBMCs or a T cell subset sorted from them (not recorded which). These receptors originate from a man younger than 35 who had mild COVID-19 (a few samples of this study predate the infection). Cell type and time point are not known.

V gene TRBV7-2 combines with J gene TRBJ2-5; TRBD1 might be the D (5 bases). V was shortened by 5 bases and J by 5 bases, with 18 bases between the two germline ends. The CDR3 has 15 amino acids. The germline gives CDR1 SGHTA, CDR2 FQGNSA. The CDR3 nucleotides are TGTGCCAGCAGCCAACTACACTTGGGGCGGGAGACCCAGTACTTC. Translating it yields CASSQLHLGRETQYF.

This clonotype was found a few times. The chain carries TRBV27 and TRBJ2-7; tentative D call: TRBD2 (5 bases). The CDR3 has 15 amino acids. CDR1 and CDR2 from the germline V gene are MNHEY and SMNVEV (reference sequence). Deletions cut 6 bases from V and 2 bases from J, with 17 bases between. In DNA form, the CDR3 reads TGTGCCAGCAGAAAAACCCCTCGGGGTACCTACGAGCAGTACGTC. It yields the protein CASRKTPRGTYEQYV.

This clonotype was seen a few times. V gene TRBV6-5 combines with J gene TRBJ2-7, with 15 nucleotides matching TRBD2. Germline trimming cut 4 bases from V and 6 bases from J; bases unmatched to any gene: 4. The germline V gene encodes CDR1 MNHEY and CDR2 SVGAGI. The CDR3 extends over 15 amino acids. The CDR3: CASSLGLAGGIEQYF. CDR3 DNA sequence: TGTGCCAGCAGTTTGGGACTAGCGGGGGGAATCGAGCAGTACTTC.

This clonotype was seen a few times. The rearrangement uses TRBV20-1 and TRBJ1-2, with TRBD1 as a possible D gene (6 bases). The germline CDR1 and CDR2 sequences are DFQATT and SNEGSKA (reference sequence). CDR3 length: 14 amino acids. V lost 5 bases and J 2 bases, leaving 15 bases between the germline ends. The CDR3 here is CSAGEKGGNYGYTF. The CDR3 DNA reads TGCAGTGCTGGGGAGAAAGGGGGGAACTATGGCTACACCTTC.

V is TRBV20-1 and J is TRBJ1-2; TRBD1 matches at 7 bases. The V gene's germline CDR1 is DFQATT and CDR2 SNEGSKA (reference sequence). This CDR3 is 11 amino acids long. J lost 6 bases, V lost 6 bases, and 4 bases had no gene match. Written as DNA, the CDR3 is TGCAGTGCAGGGACAGCAAATGGCTACACCTTC. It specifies CSAGTANGYTF.

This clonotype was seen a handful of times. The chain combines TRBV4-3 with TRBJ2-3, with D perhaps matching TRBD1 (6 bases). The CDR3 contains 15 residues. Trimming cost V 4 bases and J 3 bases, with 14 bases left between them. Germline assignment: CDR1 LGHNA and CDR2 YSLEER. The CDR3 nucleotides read TGCGCCAGCAGCCGAGACCGGGACAAGACAGATACGCAGTATTTT. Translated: CASSRDRDKTDTQYF.

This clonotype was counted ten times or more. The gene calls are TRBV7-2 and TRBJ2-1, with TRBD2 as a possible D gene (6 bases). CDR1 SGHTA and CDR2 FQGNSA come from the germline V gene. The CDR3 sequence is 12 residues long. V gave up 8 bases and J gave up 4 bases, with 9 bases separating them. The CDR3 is CASRGSYNEQFF. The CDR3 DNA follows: TGTGCCAGCCGGGGGTCTTACAATGAGCAGTTCTTC.

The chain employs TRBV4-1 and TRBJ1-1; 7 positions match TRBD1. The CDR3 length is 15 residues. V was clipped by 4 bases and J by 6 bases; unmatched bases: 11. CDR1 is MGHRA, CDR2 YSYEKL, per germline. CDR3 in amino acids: CASSRETGMLAEAFF. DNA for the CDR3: TGCGCCAGCAGCCGAGAGACAGGGATGTTGGCTGAAGCTTTCTTT.

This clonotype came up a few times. This chain's CDR3 is CASGALSYNSPLHF. The CDR3 region has the DNA TGTGCCAGCGGGGCCCTCTCCTATAATTCACCCCTCCACTTT. The V call is TRBV28, the J call TRBJ1-6; possible D gene TRBD1, 5 bases. Trimming took off 8 bases at V and 0 bases at J, with 8 bases between the two ends. CDR1 is MDHEN and CDR2 is SYDVKM in the germline V gene. This CDR3 spans 14 amino acids. The complete variable domain, with remaining parts taken from reference TRBV28 and TRBJ1-6, reads DVKVTQSSRYLVKRTGEKVFLECVQDMDHENMFWYRQDPGLGLRLIYFSYDVKMKEKGDIPEGYSVSREKKERFSLILESASTNQTSMYLCASGALSYNSPLHFGNGTRLTVT.

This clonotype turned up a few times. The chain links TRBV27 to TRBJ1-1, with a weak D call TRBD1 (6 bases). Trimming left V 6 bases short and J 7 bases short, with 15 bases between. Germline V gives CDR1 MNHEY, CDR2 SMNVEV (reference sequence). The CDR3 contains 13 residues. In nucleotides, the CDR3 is TGTGCCAGCAGATCCGGACAGCAGATTGAAGCTTTCTTT. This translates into CASRSGQQIEAFF.

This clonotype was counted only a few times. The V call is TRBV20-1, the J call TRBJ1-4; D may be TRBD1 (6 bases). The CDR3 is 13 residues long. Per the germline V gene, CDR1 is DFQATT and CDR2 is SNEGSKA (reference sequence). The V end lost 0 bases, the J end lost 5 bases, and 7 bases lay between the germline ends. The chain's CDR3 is CSARDRGNEKLFF. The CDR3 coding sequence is TGCAGTGCTAGAGACAGGGGAAATGAAAAACTGTTTTTT.

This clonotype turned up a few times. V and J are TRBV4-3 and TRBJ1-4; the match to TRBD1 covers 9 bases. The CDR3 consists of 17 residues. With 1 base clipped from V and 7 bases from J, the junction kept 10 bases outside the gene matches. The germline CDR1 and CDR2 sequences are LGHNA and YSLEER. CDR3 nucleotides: TGCGCCAGCAGCCAAGTAGTTCGAGGGACAGGGCCTGAAAAACTGTTTTTT. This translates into CASSQVVRGTGPEKLFF.

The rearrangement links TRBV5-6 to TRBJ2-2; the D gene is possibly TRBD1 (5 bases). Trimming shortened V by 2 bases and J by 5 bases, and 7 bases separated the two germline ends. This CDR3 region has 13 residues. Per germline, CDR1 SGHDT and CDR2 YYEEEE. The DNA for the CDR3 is TGTGCCAGCAGCTTCCACAGGACCGGGGAGCTGTTTTTT. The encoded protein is CASSFHRTGELFF.

CDR3 sequence (DNA): TGTGCCAGCAGTCCAGGGGGCCCTTTGTTTGATACGCAGTATTTT. Residues: CASSPGGPLFDTQYF. The chain joins TRBV7-7 to TRBJ2-3; 8 positions agree with TRBD1. Germline-derived CDR1 and CDR2 are SSHAT and FNYEAQ (reference sequence). The CDR3 has 15 amino acids. With V trimmed by 6 bases and J by 6 bases, 11 bases remained unmatched.

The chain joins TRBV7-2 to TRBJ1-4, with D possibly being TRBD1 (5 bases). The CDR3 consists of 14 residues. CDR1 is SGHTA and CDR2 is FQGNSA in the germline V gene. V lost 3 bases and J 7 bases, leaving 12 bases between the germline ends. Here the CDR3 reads CASSFRGDGEKLFF. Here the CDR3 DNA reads TGTGCCAGCAGCTTCCGCGGGGACGGTGAAAAACTGTTTTTT. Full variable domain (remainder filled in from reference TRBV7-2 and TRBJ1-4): GAGVSQSPSNKVTEKGKDVELRCDPISGHTALYWYRQSLGQGLEFLIYFQGNSAPDKSGLPSDRFSAERTGGSVSTLTIQRTQQEDSAVYLCASSFRGDGEKLFFGSGTQLSVL.

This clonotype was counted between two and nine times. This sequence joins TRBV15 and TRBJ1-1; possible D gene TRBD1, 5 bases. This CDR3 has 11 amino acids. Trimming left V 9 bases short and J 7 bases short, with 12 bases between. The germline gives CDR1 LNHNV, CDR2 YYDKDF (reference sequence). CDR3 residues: CATAQGVEAFF. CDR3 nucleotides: TGTGCCACTGCCCAGGGTGTTGAAGCTTTCTTT.

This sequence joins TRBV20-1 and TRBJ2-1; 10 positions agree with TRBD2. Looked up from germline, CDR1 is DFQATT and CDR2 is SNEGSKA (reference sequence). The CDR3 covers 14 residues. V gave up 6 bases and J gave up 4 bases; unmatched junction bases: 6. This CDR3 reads CSATLAGVYNEQFF. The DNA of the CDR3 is TGCAGTGCCACTCTAGCGGGGGTATACAATGAGCAGTTCTTC.

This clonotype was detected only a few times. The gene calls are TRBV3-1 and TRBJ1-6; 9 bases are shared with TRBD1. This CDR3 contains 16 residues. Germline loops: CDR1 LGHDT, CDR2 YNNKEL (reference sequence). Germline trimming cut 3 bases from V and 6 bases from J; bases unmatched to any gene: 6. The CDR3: CASSQRDRVRNSPLHF. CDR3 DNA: TGTGCCAGCAGCCAGCGGGACAGGGTGCGTAATTCACCCCTCCACTTT.

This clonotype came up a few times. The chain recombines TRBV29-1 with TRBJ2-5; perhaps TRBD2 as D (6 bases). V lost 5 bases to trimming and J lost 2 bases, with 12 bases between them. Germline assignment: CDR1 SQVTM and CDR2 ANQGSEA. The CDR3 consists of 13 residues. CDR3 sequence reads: CSVPFSGQETQYF. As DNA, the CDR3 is TGCAGCGTTCCATTTAGCGGTCAAGAGACCCAGTACTTC. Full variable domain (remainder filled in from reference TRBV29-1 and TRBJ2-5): SAVISQKPSRDICQRGTSLTIQCQVDSQVTMMFWYRQQPGQSLTLIATANQGSEATYESGFVIDKFPISRPNLTFSTLTVSNMSPEDSSIYLCSVPFSGQETQYFGPGTRLLVL.

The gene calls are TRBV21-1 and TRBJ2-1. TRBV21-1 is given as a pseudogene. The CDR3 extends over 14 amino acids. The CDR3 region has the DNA TGTGCCAGCAGCAAGCGGGTGCCTAGGGATGAGCAGTTCTTC. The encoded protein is CASSKRVPRDEQFF.

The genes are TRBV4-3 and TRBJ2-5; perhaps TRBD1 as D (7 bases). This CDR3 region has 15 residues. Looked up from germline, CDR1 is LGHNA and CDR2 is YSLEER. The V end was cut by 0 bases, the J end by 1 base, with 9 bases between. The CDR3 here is CASSQEEGAQETQYF. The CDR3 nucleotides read TGCGCCAGCAGCCAAGAGGAGGGGGCCCAAGAGACCCAGTACTTC.

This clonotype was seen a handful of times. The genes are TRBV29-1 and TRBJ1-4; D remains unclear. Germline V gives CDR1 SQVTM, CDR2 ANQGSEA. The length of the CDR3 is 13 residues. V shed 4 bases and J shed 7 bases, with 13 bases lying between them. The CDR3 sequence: CSVVPSSSEKLFF. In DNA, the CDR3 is TGCAGCGTTGTTCCCTCCTCAAGTGAAAAACTGTTTTTT. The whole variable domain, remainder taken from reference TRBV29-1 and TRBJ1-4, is SAVISQKPSRDICQRGTSLTIQCQVDSQVTMMFWYRQQPGQSLTLIATANQGSEATYESGFVIDKFPISRPNLTFSTLTVSNMSPEDSSIYLCSVVPSSSEKLFFGSGTQLSVL.

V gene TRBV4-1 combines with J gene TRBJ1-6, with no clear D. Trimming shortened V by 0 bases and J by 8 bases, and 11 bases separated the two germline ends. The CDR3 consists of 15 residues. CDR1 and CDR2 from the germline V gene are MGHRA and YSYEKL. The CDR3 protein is CASSQDPGIDSPLHF. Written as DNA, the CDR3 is TGCGCCAGCAGCCAAGATCCCGGGATTGATTCACCCCTCCACTTT.

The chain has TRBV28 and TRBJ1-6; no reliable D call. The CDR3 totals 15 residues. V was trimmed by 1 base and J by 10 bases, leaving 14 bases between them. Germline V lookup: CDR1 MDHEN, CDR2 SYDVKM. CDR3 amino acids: CASSLFVTGNSPLHF. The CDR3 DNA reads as TGTGCCAGCAGTTTATTTGTTACGGGTAACTCACCCCTCCACTTT.

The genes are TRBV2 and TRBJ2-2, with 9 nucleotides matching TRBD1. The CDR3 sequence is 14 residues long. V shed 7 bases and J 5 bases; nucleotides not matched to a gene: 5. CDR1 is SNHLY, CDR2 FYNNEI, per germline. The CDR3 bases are TGTGCCAGCATCGACAGGGGGTGGACCGGGGAGCTGTTTTTT. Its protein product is CASIDRGWTGELFF.

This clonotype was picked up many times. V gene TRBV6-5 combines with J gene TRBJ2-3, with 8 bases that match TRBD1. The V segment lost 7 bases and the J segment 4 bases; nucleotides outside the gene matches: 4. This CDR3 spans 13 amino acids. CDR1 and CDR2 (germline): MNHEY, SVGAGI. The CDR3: CASTNRGADTQYF. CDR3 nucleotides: TGTGCCAGCACCAACAGGGGGGCAGATACGCAGTATTTT.

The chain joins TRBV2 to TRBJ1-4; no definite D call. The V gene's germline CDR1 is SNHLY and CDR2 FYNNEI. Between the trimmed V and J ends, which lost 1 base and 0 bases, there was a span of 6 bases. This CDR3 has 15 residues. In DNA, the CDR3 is TGTGCCAGCAGTGAAGAGGGAGCAACTAATGAAAAACTGTTTTTT. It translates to CASSEEGATNEKLFF.